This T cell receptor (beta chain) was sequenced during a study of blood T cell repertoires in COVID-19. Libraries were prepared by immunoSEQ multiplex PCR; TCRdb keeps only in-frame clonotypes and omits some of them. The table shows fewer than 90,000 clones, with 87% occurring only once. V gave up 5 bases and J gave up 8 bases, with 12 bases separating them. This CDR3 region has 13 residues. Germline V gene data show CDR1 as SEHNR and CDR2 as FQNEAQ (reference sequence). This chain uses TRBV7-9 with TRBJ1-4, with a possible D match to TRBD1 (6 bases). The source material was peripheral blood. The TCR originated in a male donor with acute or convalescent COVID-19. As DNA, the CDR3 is TGTGCCAGCAGCCCAGGACAGAAGGAAAAACTGTTTTTT. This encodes CASSPGQKEKLFF.